Below, 5 T cell receptor beta chains from the same sample are listed, as sequenced in a study of kidney transplant recipient with SARS-CoV-2 infection. TCRdb ran MiXCR on the reads and lists one entry per CDR3 protein. The sample has 200,000 to 300,000 distinct CDR3 sequences, 25% to 35% seen once. The sequences come from a blood sample, collected at baseline and on roughly day 110 from a kidney transplant recipient. The receptors shown here come from a young adult male patient who had COVID-19 and was a kidney transplant recipient. Some T cells may trace back to the graft donor.

This clonotype appeared once. This could be a read error, since a much larger clone is one nucleotide away. The genes are TRBV7-3 and TRBJ1-2; TRBD1 is a possible D gene (6 bases). The length of the CDR3 is 13 residues. The ends were cut back, 5 bases at V and 6 bases at J, with 13 bases in the middle. Germline V gene data show CDR1 as SGHTA and CDR2 as FQGTGA. CDR3 nucleotides: TGTGCCAGCAGCCCGAGGGGGAGGGATGGCTACACCTTC. It specifies CASSPRGRDGYTF.

The table lists this clonotype with many counts. The genes are TRBV7-9 and TRBJ1-1; the D is unclear. Germline loops: CDR1 SEHNR, CDR2 FQNEAQ (reference sequence). V lost 5 bases, J lost 3 bases, and 13 bases lay in between. The CDR3 has 14 residues. CDR3: CASSPPLGDTEAFF. The CDR3 nucleotides read TGTGCCAGCAGCCCCCCACTAGGAGACACTGAAGCTTTCTTT. Based on the CDR3 plus reference TRBV7-9 and TRBJ1-1, the full variable domain is DTGVSQNPRHKITKRGQNVTFRCDPISEHNRLYWYRQTLGQGPEFLTYFQNEAQLEKSRLLSDRFSAERPKGSFSTLEIQRTEQGDSAMYLCASSPPLGDTEAFFGQGTRLTVV.

Ten or more counts support this clonotype. The chain joins TRBV10-3 to TRBJ1-2; the D is unclear. Germline V gene lookup returns CDR1 ENHRY and CDR2 SYGVKD. V was pared by 0 bases and J by 8 bases, with 19 bases between. The CDR3 totals 16 residues. As DNA, the CDR3 is TGTGCCATCAGTGAGTCTTTGGCAAGGGCCCCTCGGGGCTACACCTTC. Amino acid sequence: CAISESLARAPRGYTF.

This clonotype was seen many times. The CDR3 spells CAWQGQRYRKTYGYTF. The CDR3 nucleotides read TGTGCCTGGCAGGGTCAGCGTTATAGAAAGACCTATGGCTACACCTTC. This sequence joins TRBV30 and TRBJ1-2, with D possibly matching TRBD1 (5 bases). Between the trimmed V and J ends, which lost 5 bases and 4 bases, there was a span of 23 bases. The germline V gene encodes CDR1 GTSNPN and CDR2 SVGIG (reference sequence). The CDR3 spans 16 residues.

A word on this clonotype: A read error may explain this, as a much larger clone is one base away. The DNA for the CDR3 is TGTGCCAGCAGCTTGACTAGCAGCAGCTACGAGCAGTACTTC. As protein: CASSLTSSSYEQYF. The chain employs TRBV7-6 and TRBJ2-7; 7 bases match TRBD2. Trimming cost V 3 bases and J 3 bases; bases outside gene matches: 5. The CDR3 is 14 amino acids. Germline values: CDR1 SGHVS, CDR2 FNYEAQ.